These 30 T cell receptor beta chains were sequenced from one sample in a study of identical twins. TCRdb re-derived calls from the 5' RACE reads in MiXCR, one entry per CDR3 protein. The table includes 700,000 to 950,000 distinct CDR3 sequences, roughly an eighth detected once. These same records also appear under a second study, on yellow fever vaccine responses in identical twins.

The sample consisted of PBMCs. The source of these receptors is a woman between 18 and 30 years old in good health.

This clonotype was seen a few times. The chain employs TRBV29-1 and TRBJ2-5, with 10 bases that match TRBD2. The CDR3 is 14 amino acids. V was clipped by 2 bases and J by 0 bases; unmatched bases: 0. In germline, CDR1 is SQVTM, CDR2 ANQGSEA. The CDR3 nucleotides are TGCAGCGTTGAACTAGCGGGAGACCAAGAGACCCAGTACTTC. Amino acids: CSVELAGDQETQYF.

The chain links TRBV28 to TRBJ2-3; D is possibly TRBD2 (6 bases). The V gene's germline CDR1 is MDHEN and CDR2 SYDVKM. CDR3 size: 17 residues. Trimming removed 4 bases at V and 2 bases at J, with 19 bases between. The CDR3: CASSSSGLTGSTDTQYF. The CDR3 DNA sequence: TGTGCCAGCAGTTCCTCGGGACTCACCGGATCCACAGATACGCAGTATTTT. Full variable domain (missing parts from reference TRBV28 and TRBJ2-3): DVKVTQSSRYLVKRTGEKVFLECVQDMDHENMFWYRQDPGLGLRLIYFSYDVKMKEKGDIPEGYSVSREKKERFSLILESASTNQTSMYLCASSSSGLTGSTDTQYFGPGTRLTVL.

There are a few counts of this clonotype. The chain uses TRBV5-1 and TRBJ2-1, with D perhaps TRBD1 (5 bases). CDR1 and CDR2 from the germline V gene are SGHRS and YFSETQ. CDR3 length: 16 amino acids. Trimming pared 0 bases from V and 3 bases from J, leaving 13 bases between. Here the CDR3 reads CASSLVFGQGYNEQFF. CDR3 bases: TGCGCCAGCAGCTTGGTCTTTGGTCAGGGCTACAATGAGCAGTTCTTC.

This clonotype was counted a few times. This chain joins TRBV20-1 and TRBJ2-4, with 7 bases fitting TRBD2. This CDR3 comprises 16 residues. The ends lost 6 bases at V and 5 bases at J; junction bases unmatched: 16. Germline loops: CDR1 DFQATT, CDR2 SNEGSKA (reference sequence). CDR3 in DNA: TGCAGTGCACCGACTAGCAGAAAGCTTCTCCAAAACATTCAGTACTTC. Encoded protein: CSAPTSRKLLQNIQYF.

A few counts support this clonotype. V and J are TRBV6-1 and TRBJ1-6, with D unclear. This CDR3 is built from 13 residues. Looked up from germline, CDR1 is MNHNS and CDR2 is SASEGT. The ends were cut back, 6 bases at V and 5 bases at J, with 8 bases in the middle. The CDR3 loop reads CASSQLNNSPLHF. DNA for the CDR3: TGTGCCAGCAGCCAGCTAAATAATTCACCCCTCCACTTT.

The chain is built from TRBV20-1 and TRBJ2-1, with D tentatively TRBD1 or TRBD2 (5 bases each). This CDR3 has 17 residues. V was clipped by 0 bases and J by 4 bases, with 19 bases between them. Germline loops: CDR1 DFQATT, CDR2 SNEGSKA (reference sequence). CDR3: CSARETGQAVWYNEQFF. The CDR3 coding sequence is TGCAGTGCTAGAGAGACGGGGCAGGCGGTTTGGTACAATGAGCAGTTCTTC.

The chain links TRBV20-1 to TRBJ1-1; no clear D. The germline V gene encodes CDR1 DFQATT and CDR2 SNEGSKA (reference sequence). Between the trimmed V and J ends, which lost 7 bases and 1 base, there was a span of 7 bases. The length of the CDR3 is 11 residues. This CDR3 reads CSGWRNTEAFF. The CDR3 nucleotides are TGCAGTGGCTGGCGGAACACTGAAGCTTTCTTT.

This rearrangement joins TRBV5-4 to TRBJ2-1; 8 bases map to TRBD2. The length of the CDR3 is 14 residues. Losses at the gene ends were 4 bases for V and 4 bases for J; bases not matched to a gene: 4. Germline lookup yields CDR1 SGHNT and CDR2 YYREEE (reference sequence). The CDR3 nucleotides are TGTGCCAGCAGCCAGCGGGAGAGGTACAATGAGCAGTTCTTC. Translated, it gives CASSQRERYNEQFF. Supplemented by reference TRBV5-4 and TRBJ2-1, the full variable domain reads ETGVTQSPTHLIKTRGQQVTLRCSSQSGHNTVSWYQQALGQGPQFIFQYYREEENGRGNFPPRFSGLQFPNYSSELNVNALELDDSALYLCASSQRERYNEQFFGPGTRLTVL.

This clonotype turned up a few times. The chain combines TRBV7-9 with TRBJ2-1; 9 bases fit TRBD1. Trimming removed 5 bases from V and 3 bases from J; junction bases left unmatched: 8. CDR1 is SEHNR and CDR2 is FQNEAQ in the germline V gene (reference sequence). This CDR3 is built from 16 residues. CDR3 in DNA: TGTGCCAGCAGCGGGACAGGGAACCCGAACTACAATGAGCAGTTCTTC. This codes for CASSGTGNPNYNEQFF.

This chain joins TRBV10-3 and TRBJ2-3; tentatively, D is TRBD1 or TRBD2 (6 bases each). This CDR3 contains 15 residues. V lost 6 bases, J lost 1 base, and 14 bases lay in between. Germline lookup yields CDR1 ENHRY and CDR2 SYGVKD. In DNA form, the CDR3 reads TGTGCCATCAGCTCCGCGAGGGGGGGCACAGATACGCAGTATTTT. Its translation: CAISSARGGTDTQYF.

CDR3 bases: TGTGCCAGCAGCTTGCCTGGTAGCGCCTCCTACAATGAGCAGTTCTTC. It is translated as CASSLPGSASYNEQFF. J is TRBJ2-1 and V is TRBV7-9; maybe TRBD2 (5 bases). CDR1 is SEHNR, CDR2 FQNEAQ, per germline (reference sequence). V lost 3 bases and J 0 bases, leaving 12 bases between the germline ends. The CDR3 totals 16 residues.

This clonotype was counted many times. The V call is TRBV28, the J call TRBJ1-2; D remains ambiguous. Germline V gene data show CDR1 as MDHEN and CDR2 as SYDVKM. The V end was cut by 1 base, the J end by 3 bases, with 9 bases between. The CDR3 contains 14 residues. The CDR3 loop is CASSLFRGDYGYTF. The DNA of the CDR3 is TGTGCCAGCAGTTTATTCCGGGGAGACTATGGCTACACCTTC.

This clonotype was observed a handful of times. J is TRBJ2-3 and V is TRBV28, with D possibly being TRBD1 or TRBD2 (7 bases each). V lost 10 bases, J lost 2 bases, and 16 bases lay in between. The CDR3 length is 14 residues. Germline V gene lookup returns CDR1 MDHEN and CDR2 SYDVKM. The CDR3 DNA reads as TGTGCCACCGCCAGGGGGGGGCCCACAGATACGCAGTATTTT. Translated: CATARGGPTDTQYF.

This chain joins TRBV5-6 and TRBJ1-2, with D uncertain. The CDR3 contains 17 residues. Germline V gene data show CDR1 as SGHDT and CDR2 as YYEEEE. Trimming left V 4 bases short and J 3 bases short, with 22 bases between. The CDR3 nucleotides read TGTGCCAGCAGCGTGGCCGGGATATCGCCTCTCTACTATGGCTACACCTTC. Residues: CASSVAGISPLYYGYTF.

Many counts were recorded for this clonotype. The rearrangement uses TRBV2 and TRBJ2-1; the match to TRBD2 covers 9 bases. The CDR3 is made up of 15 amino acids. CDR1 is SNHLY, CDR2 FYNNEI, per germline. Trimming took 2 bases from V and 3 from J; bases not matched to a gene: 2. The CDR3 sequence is CASSESSGGYNEQFF. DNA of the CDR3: TGTGCCAGCAGTGAAAGTAGCGGGGGCTACAATGAGCAGTTCTTC.

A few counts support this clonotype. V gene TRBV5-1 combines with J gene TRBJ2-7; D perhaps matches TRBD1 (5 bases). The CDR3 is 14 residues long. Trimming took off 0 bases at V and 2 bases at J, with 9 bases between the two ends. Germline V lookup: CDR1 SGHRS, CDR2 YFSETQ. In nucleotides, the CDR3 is TGCGCCAGCAGCTTGGGGGGCGCCCCCTACGAGCAGTACGTC. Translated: CASSLGGAPYEQYV.

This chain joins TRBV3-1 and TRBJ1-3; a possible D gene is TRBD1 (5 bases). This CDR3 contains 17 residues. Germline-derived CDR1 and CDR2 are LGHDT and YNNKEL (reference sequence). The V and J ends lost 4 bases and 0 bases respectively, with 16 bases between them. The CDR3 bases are TGTGCCAGCAGCCGAAAAGCGGGGCAAGACTCTGGAAACACCATATATTTT. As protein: CASSRKAGQDSGNTIYF. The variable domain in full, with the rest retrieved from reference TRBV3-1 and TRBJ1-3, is DTAVSQTPKYLVTQMGNDKSIKCEQNLGHDTMYWYKQDSKKFLKIMFSYNNKELIINETVPNRFSPKSPDKAHLNLHINSLELGDSAVYFCASSRKAGQDSGNTIYFGEGSWLTVV.

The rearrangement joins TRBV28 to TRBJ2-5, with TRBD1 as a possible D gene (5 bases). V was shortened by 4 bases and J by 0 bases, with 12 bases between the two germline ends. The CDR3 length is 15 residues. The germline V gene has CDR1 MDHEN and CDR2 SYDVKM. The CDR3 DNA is TGTGCCAGCAGTTACCAGGGTTTTGACCAAGAGACCCAGTACTTC. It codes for CASSYQGFDQETQYF.

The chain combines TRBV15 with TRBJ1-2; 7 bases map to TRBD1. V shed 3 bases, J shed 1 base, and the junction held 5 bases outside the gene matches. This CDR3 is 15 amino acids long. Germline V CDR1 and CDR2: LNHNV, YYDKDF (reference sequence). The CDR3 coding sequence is TGTGCCACCAGCAGCCGGGACAGTATTAACTATGGCTACACCTTC. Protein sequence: CATSSRDSINYGYTF.

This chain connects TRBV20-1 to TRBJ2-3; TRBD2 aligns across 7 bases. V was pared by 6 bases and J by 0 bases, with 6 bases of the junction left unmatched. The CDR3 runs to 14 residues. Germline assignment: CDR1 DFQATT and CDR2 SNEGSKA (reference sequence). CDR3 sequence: CSAPAGSSTDTQYF. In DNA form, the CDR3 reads TGCAGTGCCCCAGCGGGGAGTAGCACAGATACGCAGTATTTT.

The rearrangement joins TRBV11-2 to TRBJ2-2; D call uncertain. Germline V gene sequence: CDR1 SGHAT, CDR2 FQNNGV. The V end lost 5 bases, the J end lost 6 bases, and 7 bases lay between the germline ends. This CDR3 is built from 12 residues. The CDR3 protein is CASSPFPGELFF. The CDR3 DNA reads TGTGCCAGCAGCCCCTTTCCCGGGGAGCTGTTTTTT.

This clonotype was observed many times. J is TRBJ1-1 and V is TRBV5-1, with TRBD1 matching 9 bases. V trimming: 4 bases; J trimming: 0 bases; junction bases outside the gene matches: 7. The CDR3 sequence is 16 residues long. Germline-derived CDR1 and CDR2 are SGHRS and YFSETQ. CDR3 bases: TGCGCCAGCAGCCCACAAACAGGGGGCATGAACACTGAAGCTTTCTTT. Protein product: CASSPQTGGMNTEAFF.

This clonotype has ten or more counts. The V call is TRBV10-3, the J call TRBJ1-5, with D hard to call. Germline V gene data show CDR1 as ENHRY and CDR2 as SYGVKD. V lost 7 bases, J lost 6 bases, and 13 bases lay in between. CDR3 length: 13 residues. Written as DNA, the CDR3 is TGTGCCATCACCAAAGGGTTGAGTCAGCCCCAGCATTTT. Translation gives CAITKGLSQPQHF.

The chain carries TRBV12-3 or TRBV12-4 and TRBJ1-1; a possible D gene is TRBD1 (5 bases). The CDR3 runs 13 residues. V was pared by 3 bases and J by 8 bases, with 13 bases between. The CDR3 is CASSFPSRVEAFF. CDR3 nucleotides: TGTGCCAGCAGTTTTCCGTCCAGGGTCGAAGCTTTCTTT.

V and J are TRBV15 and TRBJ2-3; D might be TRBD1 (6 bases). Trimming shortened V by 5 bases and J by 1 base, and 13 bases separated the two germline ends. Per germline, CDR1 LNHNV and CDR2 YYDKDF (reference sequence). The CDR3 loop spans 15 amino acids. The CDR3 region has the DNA TGTGCCACCAGCCGCTCAAAGGGGGGCACAGATACGCAGTATTTT. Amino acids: CATSRSKGGTDTQYF.

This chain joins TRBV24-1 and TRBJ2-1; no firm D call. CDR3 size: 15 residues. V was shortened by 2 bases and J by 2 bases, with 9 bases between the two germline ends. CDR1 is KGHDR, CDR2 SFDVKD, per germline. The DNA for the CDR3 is TGTGCCACCAGTGATTACGCGAGAGCCTACAATGAGCAGTTCTTC. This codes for CATSDYARAYNEQFF.

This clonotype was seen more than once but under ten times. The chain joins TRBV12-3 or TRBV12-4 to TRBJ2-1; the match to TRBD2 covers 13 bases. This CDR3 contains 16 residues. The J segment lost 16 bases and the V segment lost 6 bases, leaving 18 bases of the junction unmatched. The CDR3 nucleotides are TGTGCCAGCAGCAAACCGGGACTAGCGGGGAACCCTGTGAGTTTCTTC. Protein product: CASSKPGLAGNPVSFF.

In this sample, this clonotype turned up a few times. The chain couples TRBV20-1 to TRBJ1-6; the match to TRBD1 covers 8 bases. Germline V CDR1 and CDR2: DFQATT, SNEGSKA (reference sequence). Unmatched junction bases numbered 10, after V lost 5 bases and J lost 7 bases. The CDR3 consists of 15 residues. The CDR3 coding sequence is TGCAGTGCTCCCGACAGGGGACTCTCAAATTCACCCCTCCACTTT. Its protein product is CSAPDRGLSNSPLHF.

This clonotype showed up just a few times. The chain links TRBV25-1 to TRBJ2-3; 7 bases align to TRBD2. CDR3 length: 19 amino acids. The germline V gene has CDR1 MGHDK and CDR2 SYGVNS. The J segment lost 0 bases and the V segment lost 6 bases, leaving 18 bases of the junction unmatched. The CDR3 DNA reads TGTGCCAGCAGATCCGGGACTACCTTTGGGTTAGCTAGCACAGATACGCAGTATTTT. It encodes CASRSGTTFGLASTDTQYF.

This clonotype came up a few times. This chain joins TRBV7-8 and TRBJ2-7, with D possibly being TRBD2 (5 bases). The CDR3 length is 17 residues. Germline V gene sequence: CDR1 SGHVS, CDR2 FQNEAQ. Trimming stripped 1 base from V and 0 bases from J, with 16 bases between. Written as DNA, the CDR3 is TGTGCCAGCAGCTTAGTTAGGAGGTCTCGAAGCTCCTACGAGCAGTACTTC. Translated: CASSLVRRSRSSYEQYF.